The present entry profiles one T cell receptor beta chain with its context. Its antigen remains unidentified. The data stem from a study of cytomegalovirus exposure and HLA in healthy donors. Study outcomes and limitations: When analyzed later, a missense DCLRE1C variant was found to be linked to TCR beta V- and J-gene trimming. A later analysis showed that HLA-associated TCR beta chains had undergone more clonal expansion than equally common others.

The donors gave bone marrow, and they were healthy. The CDR3 runs 16 residues. The PCR made use of 60 Vbeta and 13 Jbeta primers. Using immunoSEQ multiplex PCR, the repertoire was profiled, and TCRdb retains in-frame clones only, with some absent. The sample yields more than 95,000 clones, roughly 74% seen once. Source material: PBMCs. This TCR was recovered from an older woman in good health and CMV-seropositive. The chain joins TRBV21-1 to TRBJ1-5; no DNA check was done on the table's D call, TRBD1. TRBV21-1 is a pseudogene. CDR3 nucleotide sequence: TGTGCCAGCAGCAAAAGGACAGGGGTTAGCAATCAGCCCCAGCATTTT. It specifies CASSKRTGVSNQPQHF.